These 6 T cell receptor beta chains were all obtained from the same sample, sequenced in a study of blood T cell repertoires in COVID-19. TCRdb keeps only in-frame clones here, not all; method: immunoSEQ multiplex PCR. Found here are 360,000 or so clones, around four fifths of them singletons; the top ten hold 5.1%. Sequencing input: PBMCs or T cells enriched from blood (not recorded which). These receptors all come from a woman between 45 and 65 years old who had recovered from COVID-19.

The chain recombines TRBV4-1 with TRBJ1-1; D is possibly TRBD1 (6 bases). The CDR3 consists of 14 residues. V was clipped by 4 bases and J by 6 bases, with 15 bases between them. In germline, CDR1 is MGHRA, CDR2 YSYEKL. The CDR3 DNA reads TGCGCCAGCAGCCTTTTAACAGGGATTGCTGAAGCTTTCTTT. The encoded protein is CASSLLTGIAEAFF.

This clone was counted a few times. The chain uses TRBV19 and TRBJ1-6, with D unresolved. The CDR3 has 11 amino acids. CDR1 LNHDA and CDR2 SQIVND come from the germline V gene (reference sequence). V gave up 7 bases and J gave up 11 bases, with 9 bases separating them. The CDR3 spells CASTTGTPLHF. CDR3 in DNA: TGTGCCAGTACCACGGGGACACCCCTCCACTTT.

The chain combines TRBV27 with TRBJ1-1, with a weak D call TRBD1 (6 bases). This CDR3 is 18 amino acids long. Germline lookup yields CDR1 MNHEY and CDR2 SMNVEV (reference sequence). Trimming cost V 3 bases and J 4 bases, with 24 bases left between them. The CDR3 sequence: CASSLGAGFARGFTEAFF. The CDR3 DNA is TGTGCCAGCAGTTTGGGGGCCGGGTTCGCCAGGGGATTCACTGAAGCTTTCTTT.

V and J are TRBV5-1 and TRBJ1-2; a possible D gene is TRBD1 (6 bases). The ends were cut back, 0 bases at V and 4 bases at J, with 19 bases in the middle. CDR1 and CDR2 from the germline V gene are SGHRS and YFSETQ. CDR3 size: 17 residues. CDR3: CASSLEGISRGFYGYTF. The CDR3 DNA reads TGCGCCAGCAGCTTGGAAGGTATTTCCAGGGGTTTCTATGGCTACACCTTC.

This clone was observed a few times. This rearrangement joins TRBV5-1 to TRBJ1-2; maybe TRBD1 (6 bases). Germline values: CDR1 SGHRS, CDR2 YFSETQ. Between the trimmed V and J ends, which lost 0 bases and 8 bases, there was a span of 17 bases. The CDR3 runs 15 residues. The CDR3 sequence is CASSLARNSGQGYTF. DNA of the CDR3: TGCGCCAGCAGCTTGGCCCGGAACTCTGGACAGGGCTACACCTTC.

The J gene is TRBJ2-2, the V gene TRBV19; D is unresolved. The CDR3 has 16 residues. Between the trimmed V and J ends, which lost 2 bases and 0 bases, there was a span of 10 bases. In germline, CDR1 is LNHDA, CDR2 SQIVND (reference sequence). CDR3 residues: CASSISHTTNTGELFF. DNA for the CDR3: TGTGCCAGTAGTATATCACACACTACGAACACCGGGGAGCTGTTTTTT.